Below, 6 T cell receptor beta chains from the same sample are listed, as sequenced in a study of control samples from healthy donors and cancer patients (TCRdb year 2020). The library relied on the immunoSEQ multiplex PCR assay. TCRdb's version of the immuneACCESS table is confined to in-frame rearrangements and falls short of the full clone set. An unresolved V gene accounts for under half of the shortfall where checked; the remainder is of unknown origin. The sample profile shows 130,000 to 150,000 clones; over 85% of them were found once. More than 4.5% of the sample is taken by the ten largest. Sample: blood. These receptors were collected from a man younger than 30 in good health.

The rearrangement links TRBV6-5 to TRBJ1-5; the D gene is possibly TRBD1 (5 bases). The V and J ends lost 7 bases and 6 bases respectively, with 10 bases between them. The CDR3 extends over 12 amino acids. Germline V gene sequence: CDR1 MNHEY, CDR2 SVGAGI. The CDR3 sequence is CASNPGGQPQHF. CDR3 bases: TGTGCCAGCAACCCCGGGGGTCAGCCCCAGCATTTT.

The V and J genes are TRBV5-4 and TRBJ2-1; D not resolved. Germline V lookup: CDR1 SGHNT, CDR2 YYREEE (reference sequence). The CDR3 extends over 17 amino acids. V lost 4 bases and J 0 bases, leaving 17 bases between the germline ends. CDR3 DNA sequence: TGTGCCAGCAGCCTGCTTCTGGCGTCGAGCTCCTACAATGAGCAGTTCTTC. Amino acids: CASSLLLASSSYNEQFF.

CDR3 sequence: CASTVQGNTGKLFF. Here the CDR3 DNA reads TGTGCCAGCACTGTACAGGGGAACACGGGAAAACTGTTTTTT. The chain couples TRBV6-5 to TRBJ1-4, with TRBD1 identical over 7 bases. This CDR3 contains 14 residues. The germline V gene encodes CDR1 MNHEY and CDR2 SVGAGI. J lost 10 bases, V lost 7 bases, and 12 bases had no gene match.

V gene TRBV29-1 combines with J gene TRBJ1-2, with D unresolved. Germline V gene data show CDR1 as SQVTM and CDR2 as ANQGSEA. Trimming pared 5 bases from V and 4 bases from J, leaving 14 bases between. This CDR3 has 13 amino acids. CDR3 nucleotide sequence: TGCAGCGTTTGGTGGGCGGAGAGCTATGGCTACACCTTC. Translation gives CSVWWAESYGYTF.

The chain links TRBV5-5 to TRBJ2-1, with D tentatively TRBD1 (5 bases). Trimming took 4 bases from V and 1 from J, leaving 12 bases between them. Germline CDR1 reads SGHKS; CDR2 reads YYEKEE (reference sequence). The CDR3 length is 15 residues. The CDR3 protein is CASSRLAGSYNEQFF. CDR3 nucleotide sequence: TGTGCCAGCAGCCGCTTGGCAGGGTCCTACAATGAGCAGTTCTTC.

This chain links TRBV19 with TRBJ2-7; weak D call: TRBD2 (6 bases). This CDR3 has 14 amino acids. Germline CDR1 reads LNHDA; CDR2 reads SQIVND (reference sequence). V lost 3 bases and J lost 3, with 12 bases in between. The DNA of the CDR3 is TGTGCCAGTAGTATGGTAGCGGCCAACTACGAGCAGTACTTC. Protein sequence: CASSMVAANYEQYF.